This T cell receptor beta chain appears in the sequencing data of a study of technical replicates of blood from a handful of donors. V was pared by 0 bases and J by 0 bases, with 12 bases of the junction left unmatched. The V gene's germline CDR1 is LNHNV and CDR2 YYDKDF (reference sequence). The CDR3 consists of 20 residues. Here immunoSEQ multiplex PCR was the method, and the copy in TCRdb shows in-frame clones only, minus some. This table has 70,000 to 95,000 clones, roughly 94% appearing once. The J gene is TRBJ2-3, the V gene TRBV15, with TRBD1 matching 10 bases. The clonotype was recovered from a human donor in good health. The sequenced sample was T cells isolated from PBMCs. Here the CDR3 DNA reads TGTGCCACCAGCAGAGATAGGACAGGGGGATCTCTCTCTAGCACAGATACGCAGTATTTT. Protein product: CATSRDRTGGSLSSTDTQYF.